This TCR beta chain was identified in a study of blood T cell repertoires in COVID-19. Study-wide context: Samples representing acute and convalescent COVID-19 were sourced from the United States, Italy and Spain. The cDNA or gDNA used as material had been derived from T cells, B-cell-depleted T cells, or PBMCs.

The data were produced by immunoSEQ multiplex PCR, yet TCRdb's version contains in-frame clones alone and is incomplete. The sample carries 200,000 to 250,000 clones, 88% recorded once. The CDR3 extends over 15 amino acids. The germline CDR1 and CDR2 sequences are MDHEN and SYDVKM. The V end was cut by 5 bases, the J end by 5 bases, with 16 bases between. This sequence originates from a man between 65 and 79 years old with acute or convalescent COVID-19. The chain joins TRBV28 to TRBJ1-5; TRBD1 is a possible D gene (6 bases). Sequencing input: peripheral blood. This CDR3 is CASSPRGGDYQPQHF. The CDR3 coding sequence is TGTGCCAGCAGTCCCCGGGGGGGCGACTATCAGCCCCAGCATTTT.